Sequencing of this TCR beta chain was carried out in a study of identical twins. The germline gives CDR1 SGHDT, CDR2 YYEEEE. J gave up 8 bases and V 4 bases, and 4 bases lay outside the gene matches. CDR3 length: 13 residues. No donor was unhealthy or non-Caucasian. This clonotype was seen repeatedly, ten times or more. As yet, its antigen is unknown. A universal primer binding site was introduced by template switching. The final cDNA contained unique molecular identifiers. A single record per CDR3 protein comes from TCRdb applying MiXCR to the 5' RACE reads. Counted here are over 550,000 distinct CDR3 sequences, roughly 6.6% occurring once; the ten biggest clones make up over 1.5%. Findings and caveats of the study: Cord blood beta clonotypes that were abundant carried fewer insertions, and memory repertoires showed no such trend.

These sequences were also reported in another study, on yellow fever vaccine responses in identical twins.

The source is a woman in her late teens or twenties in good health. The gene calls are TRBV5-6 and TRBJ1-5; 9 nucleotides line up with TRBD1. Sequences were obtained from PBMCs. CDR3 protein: CASSRQGVEPQHF. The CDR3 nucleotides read TGTGCCAGCAGCAGACAGGGGGTCGAGCCCCAGCATTTT. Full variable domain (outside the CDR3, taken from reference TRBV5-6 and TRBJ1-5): DAGVTQSPTHLIKTRGQQVTLRCSPKSGHDTVSWYQQALGQGPQFIFQYYEEEERQRGNFPDRFSGHQFPNYSSELNVNALLLGDSALYLCASSRQGVEPQHFGDGTRLSIL.